The subject of this entry is one T cell receptor beta chain. Its target is unknown. The record originates from a study of OX40 agonist ivuxolimab in advanced cancers. Study-level points and caveats: Both CD4+ and CD8+ T cell populations in blood had undergone clonal expansion by week 6 at 0.1 to 3.0 mg/kg. Among the lowest peripheral clonal expansion occurred in 0.1-3.0 mg/kg partial responders. In general, CD8+ T cells held more expanded clones than CD4+ did, on average.

Germline CDR1 MRHNA, CDR2 SNTAGT. V lost 3 bases and J lost 8, with 17 bases in between. CDR3 length: 15 amino acids. Libraries were prepared by immunoSEQ multiplex PCR; TCRdb keeps only in-frame clonotypes and omits some of them. The profile shows some 30,000 clones, around 90% of them singletons. The TCR was taken from an adult with an advanced solid tumor such as melanoma, head and neck, liver or kidney cancer. The rearrangement joins TRBV6-4 to TRBJ2-1; D may match TRBD1 or TRBD2 (5 bases each). This sample comprised CD4+ or CD8+ T cells sorted from blood, obtained in a trial of the OX40 agonist ivuxolimab. CDR3 sequence reads: CASSEVGTVLDEQFF. The CDR3 region has the DNA TGTGCCAGCAGTGAGGTAGGGACGGTCCTCGATGAGCAGTTCTTC.